This T cell receptor (beta chain) was retrieved from a study of blood T cell repertoires in COVID-19. Each recovered donor of Cohort 3 presented with two negative PCRs, clearance, or symptom resolution. In the authors' workflow: From reference gene primer amplification, estimates of nucleated cell counts were derived. Profiled with immunoSEQ multiplex PCR; TCRdb holds only in-frame clones, not every one. V and J calls and clone size are given by that table; D and trimming were obtained from the DNA. The sample includes about 440,000 clones, less than 95% of them seen just once. V lost 7 bases, J lost 5 bases, and 23 bases lay in between. Germline CDR1 GTSNPN, CDR2 SVGIG (reference sequence). This CDR3 comprises 16 residues.

Specimen: PBMCs or T cells enriched from blood (not recorded which). This chain uses TRBV30 with TRBJ1-4, with no clear D. The sequence was collected from a young man who had recovered from COVID-19. DNA for the CDR3: TGTGCCTCCGGACCCATTGCAGGTGGGAGGAATGAAAAACTGTTTTTT. This translates into CASGPIAGGRNEKLFF.